This TCR beta chain was sequenced for a study of T-cell reconstitution after alpha-beta-depleted transplantation in children. During its preparation, the TCRbeta library received unique molecular identifiers. A single record per CDR3 protein comes from TCRdb applying MiXCR to the PCR reads. The sample has around 580,000 distinct CDR3 sequences, more than 20% seen once. Study results and limitations: A year had passed since transplant, and T-cell counts and diversity by then came mostly from newly produced T cells. High day-60 TCRbeta diversity in some patients came from surviving recipient T cells and thymic progenitors.

This clonotype was detected many times. What it binds is not known. The CDR3 has 18 amino acids. The V and J ends lost 1 base and 0 bases, in that order; junction bases with no gene match: 5. The V gene's germline CDR1 is MRHNA and CDR2 SNTAGT. V and J are TRBV6-4 and TRBJ2-7; TRBD2 matches at 14 bases. The material sequenced was PBMCs, mostly from graft donor cells, taken 360 days after TCRalphabeta/CD19-depleted stem cell transplant. The TCR was taken from a boy in the first two years of life who had a stem cell transplant for acute myeloid leukemia, so the T cells may come from the graft donor. The CDR3 protein is CASSDFGTSGGLSYEQYV. The CDR3 coding sequence is TGTGCCAGCAGTGACTTTGGGACTAGCGGGGGACTCTCCTACGAGCAGTACGTC.